This TCR beta chain was sequenced during a study of CD8 T cells in Susac syndrome. In the case of this clonotype: The antigen is not known.

Study-wide points: The TCR sequencing and HLA analysis in the study involved a relatively small number of individuals, as the study acknowledged.

Peripheral blood CD8+ and CD4+ T cells were profiled by TCR beta sequencing. Reverse transcription of roughly 0.45 to 1 ug RNA was performed with random hexamers. The immunoSEQ assay covered 54 Vbeta and 13 Jbeta segments for CDR3. MiXCR was run by TCRdb on the immunoSEQ multiplex PCR reads, yielding one entry per CDR3 protein. The table lists roughly 150,000 distinct CDR3 sequences, 90% to 95% of them singletons, with 0.2% to 0.25% in the top ten. Sequencing was done on a sample of CD8+ T cells from PBMCs. The clonotype originates from a human donor with multiple sclerosis.

CDR3 region: CASSQGLAGPEQYF. The CDR3 DNA reads TGTGCCAGCAGTCAGGGACTAGCGGGGCCCGAGCAGTACTTC. The V call is TRBV28, the J call TRBJ2-7, with 13 bases fitting TRBD2. V shed 5 bases and J 6 bases; nucleotides not matched to a gene: 4. This CDR3 spans 14 amino acids. Per germline, CDR1 MDHEN and CDR2 SYDVKM.